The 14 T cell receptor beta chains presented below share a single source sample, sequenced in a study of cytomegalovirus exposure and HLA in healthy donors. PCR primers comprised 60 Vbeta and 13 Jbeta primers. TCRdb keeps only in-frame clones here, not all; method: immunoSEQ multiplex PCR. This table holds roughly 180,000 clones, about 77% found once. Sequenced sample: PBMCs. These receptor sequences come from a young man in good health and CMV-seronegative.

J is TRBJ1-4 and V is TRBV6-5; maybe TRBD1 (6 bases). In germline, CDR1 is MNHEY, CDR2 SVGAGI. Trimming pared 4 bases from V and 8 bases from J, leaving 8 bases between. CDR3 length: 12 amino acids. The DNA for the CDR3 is TGTGCCAGCAGTTTCAGGGGAGAAAAACTGTTTTTT. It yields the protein CASSFRGEKLFF.

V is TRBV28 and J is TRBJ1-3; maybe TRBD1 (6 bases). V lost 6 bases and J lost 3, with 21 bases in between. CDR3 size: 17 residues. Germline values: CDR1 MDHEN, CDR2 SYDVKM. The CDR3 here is CASRLQQSDSLGNTIYF. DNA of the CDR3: TGTGCCAGCAGACTCCAACAGTCGGACAGCCTTGGAAACACCATATATTTT.

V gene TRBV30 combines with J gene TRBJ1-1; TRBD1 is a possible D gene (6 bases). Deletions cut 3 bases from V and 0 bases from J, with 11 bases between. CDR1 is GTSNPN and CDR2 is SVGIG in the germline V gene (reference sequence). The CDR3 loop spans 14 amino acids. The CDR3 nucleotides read TGTGCCTGGAGAAGCAGGGGCCTGAACACTGAAGCTTTCTTT. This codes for CAWRSRGLNTEAFF.

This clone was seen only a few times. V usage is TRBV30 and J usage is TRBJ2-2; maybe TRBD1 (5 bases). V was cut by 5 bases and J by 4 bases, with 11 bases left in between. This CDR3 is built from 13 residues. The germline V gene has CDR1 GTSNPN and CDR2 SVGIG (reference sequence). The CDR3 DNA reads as TGTGCCTGGCGACAGACCACCACCGGGGAGCTGTTTTTT. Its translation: CAWRQTTTGELFF.

The CDR3 DNA is TGTGCCAGCAGTGAAGGGGACACCCACGTCCTGACTTTC. Its protein product is CASSEGDTHVLTF. This chain uses TRBV25-1 with TRBJ2-6; perhaps TRBD1 as D (6 bases). The V end was cut by 2 bases, the J end by 11 bases, with 10 bases between. The CDR3 spans 13 residues. CDR1 is MGHDK, CDR2 SYGVNS, per germline.

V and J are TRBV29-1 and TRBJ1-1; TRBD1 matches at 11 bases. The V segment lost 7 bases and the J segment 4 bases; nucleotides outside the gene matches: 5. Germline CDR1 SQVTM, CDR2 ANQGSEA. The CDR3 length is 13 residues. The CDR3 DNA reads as TGCAGCGCCTGGGACAGGGGGGGCACTGAAGCTTTCTTT. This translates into CSAWDRGGTEAFF.

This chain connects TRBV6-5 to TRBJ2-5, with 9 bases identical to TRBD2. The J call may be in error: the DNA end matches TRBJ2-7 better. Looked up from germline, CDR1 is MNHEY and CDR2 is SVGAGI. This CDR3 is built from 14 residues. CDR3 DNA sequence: TGTGCCAGCAGCCCGATAGCGGGAGTAGACGAGCAGTACTTC. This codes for CASSPIAGVDEQYF.

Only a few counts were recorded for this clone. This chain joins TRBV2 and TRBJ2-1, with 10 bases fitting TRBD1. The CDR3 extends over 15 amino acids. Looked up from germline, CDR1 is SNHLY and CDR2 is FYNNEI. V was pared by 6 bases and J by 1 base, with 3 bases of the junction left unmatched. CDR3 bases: TGTGCCAGCAGGGAGGACAGGGGGTCCTACAATGAGCAGTTCTTC. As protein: CASREDRGSYNEQFF.

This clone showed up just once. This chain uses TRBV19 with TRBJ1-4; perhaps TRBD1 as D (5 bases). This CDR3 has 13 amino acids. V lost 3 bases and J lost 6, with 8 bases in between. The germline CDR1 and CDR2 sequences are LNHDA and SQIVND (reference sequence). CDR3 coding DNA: TGTGCCAGTAGTATCGGGGGATATGAAAAACTGTTTTTT. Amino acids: CASSIGGYEKLFF.

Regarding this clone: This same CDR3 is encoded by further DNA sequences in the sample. The CDR3 reads CASSYPSSGGPDTQYF. In DNA form, the CDR3 reads TGCGCCAGCAGTTACCCCAGCAGCGGGGGACCAGATACGCAGTATTTT. This chain links TRBV10-1 with TRBJ2-3; TRBD2 aligns across 8 bases. The germline CDR1 and CDR2 sequences are WNHNN and SYGVQD (reference sequence). This CDR3 spans 16 amino acids. V lost 5 bases, J lost 4 bases, and 11 bases stayed unmatched.

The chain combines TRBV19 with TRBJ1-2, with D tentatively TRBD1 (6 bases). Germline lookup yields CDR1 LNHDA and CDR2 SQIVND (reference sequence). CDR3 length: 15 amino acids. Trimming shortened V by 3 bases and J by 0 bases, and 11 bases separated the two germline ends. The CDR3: CASSISGVPNYGYTF. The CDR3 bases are TGTGCCAGTAGTATTTCAGGGGTTCCTAACTATGGCTACACCTTC. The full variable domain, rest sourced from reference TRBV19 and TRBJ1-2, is DGGITQSPKYLFRKEGQNVTLSCEQNLNHDAMYWYRQDPGQGLRLIYYSQIVNDFQKGDIAEGYSVSREKKESFPLTVTSAQKNPTAFYLCASSISGVPNYGYTFGSGTRLTVV.

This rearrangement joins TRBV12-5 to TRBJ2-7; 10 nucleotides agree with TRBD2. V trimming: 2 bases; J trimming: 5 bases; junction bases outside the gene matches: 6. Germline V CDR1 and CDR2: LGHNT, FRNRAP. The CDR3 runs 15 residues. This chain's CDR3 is CASGLWASGSHEQYF. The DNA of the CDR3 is TGTGCTAGTGGTTTGTGGGCTAGCGGGAGTCACGAGCAGTACTTC.

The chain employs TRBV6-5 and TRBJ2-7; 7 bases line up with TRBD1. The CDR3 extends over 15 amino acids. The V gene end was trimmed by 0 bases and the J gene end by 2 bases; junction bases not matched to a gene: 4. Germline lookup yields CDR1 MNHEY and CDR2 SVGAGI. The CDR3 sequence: CASSYSGGSAYEQYF. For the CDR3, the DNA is TGTGCCAGCAGTTACTCAGGGGGCTCGGCCTACGAGCAGTACTTC.

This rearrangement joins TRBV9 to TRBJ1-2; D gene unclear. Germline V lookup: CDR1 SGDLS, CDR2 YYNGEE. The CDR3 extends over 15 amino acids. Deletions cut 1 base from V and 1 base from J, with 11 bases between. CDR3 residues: CASSVLSGSNYGYTF. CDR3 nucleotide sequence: TGTGCCAGCAGCGTACTTAGTGGGAGTAACTATGGCTACACCTTC.